This T cell receptor (beta chain) emerged from a study of CD8 T cells in ankylosing spondylitis. Points from the study as a whole: CD8+ by phenotype, disease-linked clones were relatively rare in peripheral blood. Ankylosing spondylitis blood seemed to carry a telltale TCR beta motif made of about 8 highly homologous variants. Clones tied to disease were said to be significantly enriched in matched ankylosing spondylitis synovial fluid. In reactive arthritis synovial fluid and blood, some motif variants had been reported before.

The CDR3 runs 14 residues. Trimming took off 3 bases at V and 5 bases at J, with 12 bases between the two ends. Germline V lookup: CDR1 LGHDT, CDR2 YNNKEL (reference sequence). The authors made TCR beta libraries by quantitative 5'-RACE with molecular barcodes. TCRdb re-derived calls from the 5' RACE reads in MiXCR, one entry per CDR3 protein. The sample holds about 800,000 distinct CDR3 sequences, about 12% seen once. This clonotype was observed a handful of times. Its specificity is unknown. The chain links TRBV3-1 to TRBJ2-3; possible D gene TRBD1, 6 bases. The material sequenced was blood, either unsorted or a sorted T cell fraction (not recorded which). The sequence derives from a male donor with ankylosing spondylitis. CDR3 sequence (DNA): TGTGCCAGCAGCCAGTCGACAGGTGGAGATACGCAGTATTTT. This encodes CASSQSTGGDTQYF.